The 20 T cell receptor beta chains listed next were all sequenced from one sample in a study of cytomegalovirus exposure and HLA in healthy donors. The PCR was carried out with 60 Vbeta primers and 13 Jbeta primers. The data were produced by immunoSEQ multiplex PCR, yet TCRdb's version contains in-frame clones alone and is incomplete. Of some 120,000 clones listed, 65% to 80% are singletons. Sequenced: PBMCs. The receptors here all came from a woman between 40 and 55 years old in good health and CMV-seropositive.

The chain carries TRBV19 and TRBJ2-3; 8 bases align to TRBD1. The CDR3 length is 15 residues. V was pared by 0 bases and J by 1 base, with 0 bases of the junction left unmatched. Germline-derived CDR1 and CDR2 are LNHDA and SQIVND (reference sequence). This CDR3 reads CASSIDRGRTDTQYF. DNA of the CDR3: TGTGCCAGTAGTATAGACAGGGGGCGCACAGATACGCAGTATTTT.

This clone was found once. V is TRBV5-1 and J is TRBJ2-5; 10 bases align to TRBD2. With 0 bases clipped from V and 4 bases from J, the junction kept 9 bases outside the gene matches. Germline V gene lookup returns CDR1 SGHRS and CDR2 YFSETQ. The CDR3 sequence is 17 residues long. Written as DNA, the CDR3 is TGCGCCAGCAGCTTGGCCGGGGCTAGCGGGAGTCGAGAGACCCAGTACTTC. Protein: CASSLAGASGSRETQYF.

The chain joins TRBV10-3 to TRBJ2-7, with 14 bases that match TRBD2. Germline V lookup: CDR1 ENHRY, CDR2 SYGVKD. The J segment lost 1 base and the V segment lost 2 bases, leaving 10 bases of the junction unmatched. The CDR3 is made up of 19 amino acids. The CDR3 DNA reads as TGTGCCATCAGTGAGGGGACTAGCGGGAGCGCCGGGATGTCCTACGAGCAGTACTTC. The encoded protein is CAISEGTSGSAGMSYEQYF.

V gene TRBV7-8 combines with J gene TRBJ2-7; TRBD2 agrees at 8 bases. Per germline, CDR1 SGHVS and CDR2 FQNEAQ. V shed 1 base and J 2 bases; nucleotides not matched to a gene: 13. The CDR3 covers 18 residues. CDR3 region: CASSLGVAGIPPPYEQYF. The CDR3, as DNA: TGTGCCAGCAGCTTAGGGGTAGCGGGAATACCCCCTCCCTACGAGCAGTACTTC. The full variable domain, with the rest looked up from reference TRBV7-8 and TRBJ2-7, is GAGVSQSPRYKVAKRGQDVALRCDPISGHVSLFWYQQALGQGPEFLTYFQNEAQLDKSGLPSDRFFAERPEGSVSTLKIQRTQQEDSAVYLCASSLGVAGIPPPYEQYFGPGTRLTVT.

This clone showed up just a few times. V is TRBV7-6 and J is TRBJ2-3; 8 bases are a match to TRBD1. This CDR3 has 15 amino acids. Germline CDR1 reads SGHVS; CDR2 reads FNYEAQ. The V and J ends lost 5 bases and 3 bases, in that order; junction bases with no gene match: 7. CDR3 in amino acids: CASSPRTGSTDTQYF. The CDR3 DNA reads TGTGCCAGCAGCCCAAGGACAGGGAGTACAGATACGCAGTATTTT.

The sample holds a few counts of this clone. The chain links TRBV7-6 to TRBJ1-2, with 8 bases lining up with TRBD1. The CDR3 length is 14 residues. Germline lookup yields CDR1 SGHVS and CDR2 FNYEAQ. V lost 1 base to trimming and J lost 8 bases; unmatched junction nucleotides: 6. CDR3 sequence: CASSLGSGGRGYTF. The CDR3 coding sequence is TGTGCCAGCAGCTTAGGGTCAGGGGGCCGAGGCTACACCTTC.

V and J are TRBV7-9 and TRBJ2-1; possible D gene TRBD2, 6 bases. Germline CDR1 and CDR2: SEHNR and FQNEAQ (reference sequence). CDR3 length equals 12 residues. Trimming pared 5 bases from V and 9 bases from J, leaving 11 bases between. The DNA for the CDR3 is TGTGCCAGCAGCCGAGTCGGGGGTGAGCAGTTCTTC. Protein: CASSRVGGEQFF.

The V and J genes are TRBV11-2 and TRBJ2-1; D remains ambiguous. The CDR3 runs 15 residues. CDR1 is SGHAT and CDR2 is FQNNGV in the germline V gene. Trimming shortened V by 2 bases and J by 0 bases, and 8 bases separated the two germline ends. The CDR3 region is CASSLIFSSYNEQFF. In nucleotides, the CDR3 is TGTGCCAGCAGCTTAATTTTCAGCTCCTACAATGAGCAGTTCTTC. The full variable domain, completed using reference TRBV11-2 and TRBJ2-1, is EAGVAQSPRYKIIEKRQSVAFWCNPISGHATLYWYQQILGQGPKLLIQFQNNGVVDDSQLPKDRFSAERLKGVDSTLKIQPAKLEDSAVYLCASSLIFSSYNEQFFGPGTRLTVL.

Turning to this clone: The DNA is omitted, as the CDR3 cannot be located on it reliably, and the CDR3 follows TCRdb's listing. This chain uses TRBV6-5 with TRBJ2-7; the D call of TRBD1 is as the table states it, not checked on the DNA. Germline assignment: CDR1 MNHEY and CDR2 SVGAGI. The CDR3 spans 14 amino acids, including both terminal residues. CDR3 loop: CASSSSTVSYEQYF.

The chain is built from TRBV19 and TRBJ2-7, with 8 nucleotides matching TRBD1. The CDR3 covers 13 residues. CDR1 is LNHDA, CDR2 SQIVND, per germline (reference sequence). Losses at the gene ends were 6 bases for V and 4 bases for J; bases not matched to a gene: 5. The CDR3 loop is CASSRDRWYEQYF. The CDR3 nucleotides read TGTGCCAGTAGCCGGGACAGGTGGTACGAGCAGTACTTC. Together with reference TRBV19 and TRBJ2-7, the CDR3 gives the full variable domain: DGGITQSPKYLFRKEGQNVTLSCEQNLNHDAMYWYRQDPGQGLRLIYYSQIVNDFQKGDIAEGYSVSREKKESFPLTVTSAQKNPTAFYLCASSRDRWYEQYFGPGTRLTVT.

The V gene is TRBV27, the J gene TRBJ1-4; the match to TRBD1 covers 7 bases. The germline V gene encodes CDR1 MNHEY and CDR2 SMNVEV (reference sequence). With V trimmed by 0 bases and J by 3 bases, 1 base remained unmatched. The CDR3 has 15 amino acids. The CDR3 region has the DNA TGTGCCAGCAGTTTATCGGGACAGTCTAATGAAAAACTGTTTTTT. This sequence encodes CASSLSGQSNEKLFF.

V usage is TRBV2 and J usage is TRBJ2-3; a weak D match, TRBD2 (5 bases). This CDR3 region has 17 residues. Trimming stripped 6 bases from V and 5 bases from J, with 24 bases between. Per germline, CDR1 SNHLY and CDR2 FYNNEI. The CDR3 region has the DNA TGTGCCAGCAGCCCAATTCCTACCCCCGGGGTGGGAGATACGCAGTATTTT. Residues: CASSPIPTPGVGDTQYF.

The chain has TRBV7-9 and TRBJ2-5; D not resolved. Germline-derived CDR1 and CDR2 are SEHNR and FQNEAQ (reference sequence). This CDR3 has 14 amino acids. V dropped 1 base and J dropped 2 bases, with 8 bases sitting between them. In DNA form, the CDR3 reads TGTGCCAGCAGCTTAGAGACTGCTCAAGAGACCCAGTACTTC. Protein sequence: CASSLETAQETQYF.

The chain joins TRBV7-3 to TRBJ2-1; TRBD2 matches 9 bases. The V segment lost 2 bases and the J segment 8 bases; nucleotides outside the gene matches: 10. CDR1 and CDR2 (germline): SGHTA, FQGTGA. The CDR3 is made up of 16 amino acids. This CDR3 reads CASSLGGSGSADEQFF. The CDR3 coding sequence is TGTGCCAGCAGCTTAGGTGGTAGCGGGAGTGCCGATGAGCAGTTCTTC. The variable domain in full, with the rest retrieved from reference TRBV7-3 and TRBJ2-1, is GAGVSQTPSNKVTEKGKYVELRCDPISGHTALYWYRQSLGQGPEFLIYFQGTGAADDSGLPNDRFFAVRPEGSVSTLKIQRTERGDSAVYLCASSLGGSGSADEQFFGPGTRLTVL.

This clone has just a few counts. The chain couples TRBV6-1 to TRBJ2-1, with 9 nucleotides matching TRBD2. The germline V gene encodes CDR1 MNHNS and CDR2 SASEGT. The trim removed 5 bases at V and 8 bases at J, leaving 7 bases unmatched. CDR3 length: 14 residues. The DNA for the CDR3 is TGTGCCAGCAGTCGGACTAGCGCGGGCCATGAGCAGTTCTTC. Amino acid sequence: CASSRTSAGHEQFF.

The chain has TRBV5-1 and TRBJ2-3, with 7 positions matching TRBD2. CDR1 and CDR2 (germline): SGHRS, YFSETQ. The CDR3 is 14 amino acids. Losses at the gene ends were 4 bases for V and 5 bases for J; bases not matched to a gene: 7. The CDR3 loop reads CASSPAGPGDTQYF. Here the CDR3 DNA reads TGCGCCAGCAGCCCAGCGGGACCGGGAGATACGCAGTATTTT. Together with reference TRBV5-1 and TRBJ2-3, the CDR3 gives the full variable domain: KAGVTQTPRYLIKTRGQQVTLSCSPISGHRSVSWYQQTPGQGLQFLFEYFSETQRNKGNFPGRFSGRQFSNSRSEMNVSTLELGDSALYLCASSPAGPGDTQYFGPGTRLTVL.

J is TRBJ2-1 and V is TRBV27; 7 bases are shared with TRBD1. The CDR3 is 16 residues long. Germline CDR1 MNHEY, CDR2 SMNVEV (reference sequence). The J segment lost 10 bases and the V segment lost 5 bases, leaving 17 bases of the junction unmatched. CDR3 sequence reads: CASSPTGAAGLREQFF. As DNA, the CDR3 is TGTGCCAGCAGTCCCACAGGGGCAGCTGGTTTAAGGGAGCAGTTCTTC.

The chain carries TRBV7-3 and TRBJ2-2, with D tentatively TRBD1 (6 bases). Germline V gene data show CDR1 as SGHTA and CDR2 as FQGTGA. Trimming cost V 1 base and J 4 bases, with 13 bases left between them. The CDR3 is 16 residues long. CDR3 coding DNA: TGTGCCAGCAGCTTAAAGGGGGAGATTGGCACCGGGGAGCTGTTTTTT. Its translation: CASSLKGEIGTGELFF.

The V and J genes are TRBV25-1 and TRBJ1-2, with D perhaps matching TRBD1 (5 bases). This CDR3 is built from 13 residues. Germline loops: CDR1 MGHDK, CDR2 SYGVNS. Trimming took 1 base from V and 4 from J, leaving 7 bases between them. The CDR3 DNA reads TGTGCCAGCAGTGAATCAGGGTCCTATGGCTACACCTTC. This codes for CASSESGSYGYTF.

This clone was counted only a few times. The V call is TRBV2, the J call TRBJ1-4; 7 nucleotides agree with TRBD1. Germline trimming cut 4 bases from V and 10 bases from J; bases unmatched to any gene: 12. CDR1 SNHLY and CDR2 FYNNEI come from the germline V gene. The CDR3 has 15 residues. The CDR3: CASSVDRDRMGKLFF. CDR3 sequence (DNA): TGTGCCAGCAGTGTCGACAGGGATAGAATGGGAAAACTGTTTTTT.